The following is a TCR beta chain sequence with its context. In germline, CDR1 is SEHNR, CDR2 FQNEAQ (reference sequence). The CDR3 spans 16 residues. No DNA is given; TCRdb re-called the 5' RACE reads and lists each CDR3 protein once. The record lists some 600,000 distinct CDR3 sequences, of which the ten most abundant hold approximately 3.6%. This sample is part of a study of T cells expressing NK-cell markers. Sequences were obtained from blood T cells: a sorted CD56 or NKG2C T cell subset, CD4+ or CD8+ T cells, or bulk PBMC T cells (not recorded which). The TCR sequence derives from a man aged 18 to 30 in good health. The rearrangement uses TRBV7-9 and TRBJ2-2; TCRdb proposes TRBD1, but this gene call is untestable without DNA. This CDR3 is CASSSSDRAYTGELFF.